Here is one TCR beta chain with its context. Its antigen remains unknown. This record comes from a study of cytomegalovirus exposure and HLA in healthy donors. Across the whole study: Later analysis reported that the roughly 120 validation repertoires shared the platform of the approximately 670 first-cohort repertoires. Study-wide points: In vitro testing confirmed a few CMV-associated chains as specific for CMV antigens. Per published reports, the classifier diagnosed cytomegalovirus status with high specificity and sensitivity. Cytomegalovirus-associated TCR beta chains were listed, numbering more than 150.

Generated by immunoSEQ multiplex PCR, the TCRdb table keeps only in-frame clones and is missing some. The sample gives under 200,000 clones, 89% of which show up once; over 4% is in the top ten. Germline V gene sequence: CDR1 KGHSH, CDR2 LQKENI. The CDR3 contains 16 residues. Losses at the gene ends were 4 bases for V and 4 bases for J; bases not matched to a gene: 4. The clonotype originates from a man aged 18-30 years in good health and CMV-seropositive. Sample: PBMCs. The gene calls are TRBV18 and TRBJ2-2; 12 bases agree with TRBD2. CDR3: CASSRTSGMGTGELFF. The CDR3 coding sequence is TGTGCCAGCTCACGGACTAGCGGGATGGGCACCGGGGAGCTGTTTTTT. The whole variable domain, remainder taken from reference TRBV18 and TRBJ2-2, is NAGVMQNPRHLVRRRGQEARLRCSPMKGHSHVYWYRQLPEEGLKFMVYLQKENIIDESGMPKERFSAEFPKEGPSILRIQQVVRGDSAAYFCASSRTSGMGTGELFFGEGSRLTVL.